The present TCR beta chain was sequenced within a study of T cell clones after liver transplantation (dated by TCRdb to the late 2010s). Regarding the study in general: The samples were obtained from ITN030ST, a randomized trial that attempted immunosuppression withdrawal within 2 years after liver transplantation. The study cohort included 8 liver transplant recipients, of whom 3 were classified as tolerant and 5 as non-tolerant. Donor-reactive T cell clones were identified using TCRbeta sequencing after a pre-transplant mixed lymphocyte reaction and were then followed in post-transplant blood. Subjects received no induction therapy and standard immunosuppression until randomization at 12-24 months post-transplant. Third party-reactive TCRbeta sequences from pre-transplant MLRs were also identified as an antigen-independent comparator for donor-reactive sequences. Of the eight recipients, three were HCV-positive, while the remaining recipients had been transplanted for non-autoimmune, non-viral indications. Tolerance was defined as complete withdrawal of immunosuppression for at least one year without a rise in liver enzymes beyond twice the upper limit of normal. Blood samples were collected pre-transplant, pre-randomization before withdrawal, and post-randomization after either full withdrawal or failed withdrawal. The paper as a whole reports these results and caveats: After accounting for repertoire turnover, donor-reactive detection was significantly reduced in 7 of 8 subjects for CD4 and 8 of 8 for CD8. In a couple of subjects, low numbers of available donor cells limited the measurable donor-reactive repertoire. Because of small, heterogeneous patient numbers and non-standardized post-transplant time points, the conclusions were only preliminary. Since no allograft tissue specimens were available, donor-reactive T cells may have migrated into the graft instead of being deleted. A significant post-transplant decrease in circulating donor-reactive CD4 TCRbeta sequences was observed in most of the 8 subjects, irrespective of tolerance or HCV status. A greater decline was seen for donor-reactive sequences than for third party-reactive sequences, suggesting partial antigen-specific deletion unrelated to withdrawal success.

What this sample's time point label stands for: pre-transplant. Thawed unstimulated PBMCs were stained for CD3, CD4 and CD8 and FACS-sorted into CD3+CD4+ and CD3+CD8+ populations. All 8 studied subjects were randomized to withdrawal of immunosuppression. The Qiagen DNeasy Blood and Tissue Kit was used to isolate genomic DNA. V is cut back by 4 bases and J by 9 bases, with 6 bases in the junction unmatched. The germline V gene (reference sequence) sets CDR1 to SGHNT and CDR2 to YYREEE. There are 13 amino acids in the CDR3, from cysteine to phenylalanine inclusive. The DNA shown is the 39-base CDR3, in frame from base 1. Worth noting for this clone: What this receptor recognizes is not known. The input lacks base qualities; no much larger clone sits a single base away.

High-throughput TCRbeta CDR3 sequencing of frozen genomic DNA was performed by immunoSEQ, including PCR amplification, mapping, bias correction and internal controls. In the source study's methods: Only productive rearrangements were retained, and each unique TCRbeta sequence was defined by its CDR3 nucleotide sequence together with its V and J gene. For a sequence to be called donor-reactive, it needed a frequency of at least 0.01% and at least 5-fold expansion in CFSE-low cells compared with unstimulated pre-transplant cells. Minimum frequency thresholds were set for each subject based on the unstimulated sample with the lowest template count, ensuring at least 90% detection power. Repertoire turnover was measured by Jensen-Shannon divergence between the top 1000 TCRbeta sequences post- and pre-transplant. Two-sided Fisher's exact tests were used to test for changes in the detection of donor-reactive sequences. This immuneACCESS table, as held by TCRdb, lists in-frame sequences with V and J called but not all clones. Of the missing ones, under half trace to an unresolved V gene in checked studies; the others have no known cause. V and J calls and clone size come straight from that table; D and trimming were deduced from the DNA. A total of 40,000 to 65,000 clones appear in this sample, about 81% of them only once. The ten largest make up roughly 8% of the sample.

The chain is encoded by TRBV5-4 joined to TRBJ2-1, with 8 bases in between that match TRBD1. The TCR was taken from a human donor who received a liver transplant. Material: CD4+ T cells from blood, obtained before liver transplant. This receptor has the CDR3 CASSAQTGGEQFF. The nucleotide sequence is given as TGTGCCAGCAGCGCACAAACAGGGGGTGAGCAGTTCTTC.